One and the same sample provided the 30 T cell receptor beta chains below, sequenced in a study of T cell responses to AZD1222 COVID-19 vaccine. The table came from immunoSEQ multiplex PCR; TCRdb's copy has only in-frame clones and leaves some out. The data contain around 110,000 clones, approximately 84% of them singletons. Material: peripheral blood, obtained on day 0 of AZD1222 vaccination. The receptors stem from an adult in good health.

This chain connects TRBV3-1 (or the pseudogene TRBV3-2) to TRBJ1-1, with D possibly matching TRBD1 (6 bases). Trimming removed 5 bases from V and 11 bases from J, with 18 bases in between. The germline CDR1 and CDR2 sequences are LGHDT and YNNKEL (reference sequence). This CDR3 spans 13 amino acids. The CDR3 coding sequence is TGTGCCAGCAGCTCGGGGGGCCACCTTTCCGCTTTCTTT. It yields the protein CASSSGGHLSAFF.

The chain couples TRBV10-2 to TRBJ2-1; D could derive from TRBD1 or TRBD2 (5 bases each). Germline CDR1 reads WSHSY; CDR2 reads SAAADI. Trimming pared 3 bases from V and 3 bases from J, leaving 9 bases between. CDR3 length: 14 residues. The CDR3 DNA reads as TGCGCCAGCAGTGACCGGGGCAGCTACAATGAGCAGTTCTTC. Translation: CASSDRGSYNEQFF.

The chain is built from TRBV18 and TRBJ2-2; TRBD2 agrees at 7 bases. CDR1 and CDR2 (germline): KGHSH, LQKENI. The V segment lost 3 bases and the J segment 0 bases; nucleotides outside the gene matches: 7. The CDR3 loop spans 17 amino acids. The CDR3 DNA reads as TGTGCCAGCTCACCTGGGGGGGAGCGCGCGAACACCGGGGAGCTGTTTTTT. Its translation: CASSPGGERANTGELFF.

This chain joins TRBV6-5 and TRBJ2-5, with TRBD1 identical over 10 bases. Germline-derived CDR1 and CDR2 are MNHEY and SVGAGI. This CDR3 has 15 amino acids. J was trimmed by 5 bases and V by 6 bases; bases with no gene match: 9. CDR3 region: CASSPMTGGYETQYF. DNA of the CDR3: TGTGCCAGCAGCCCGATGACAGGGGGCTATGAGACCCAGTACTTC.

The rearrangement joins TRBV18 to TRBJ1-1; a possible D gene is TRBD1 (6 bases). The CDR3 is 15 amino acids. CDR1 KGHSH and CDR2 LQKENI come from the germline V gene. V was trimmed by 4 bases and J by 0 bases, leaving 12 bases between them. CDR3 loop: CASSRWTDLNTEAFF. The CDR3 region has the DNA TGTGCCAGCTCACGGTGGACAGATTTGAACACTGAAGCTTTCTTT.

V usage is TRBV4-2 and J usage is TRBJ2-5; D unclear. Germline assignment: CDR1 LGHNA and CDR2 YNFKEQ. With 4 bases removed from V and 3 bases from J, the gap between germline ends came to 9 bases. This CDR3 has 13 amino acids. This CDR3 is CASSPTAEETQYF. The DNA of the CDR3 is TGTGCCAGCAGCCCTACGGCGGAAGAGACCCAGTACTTC.

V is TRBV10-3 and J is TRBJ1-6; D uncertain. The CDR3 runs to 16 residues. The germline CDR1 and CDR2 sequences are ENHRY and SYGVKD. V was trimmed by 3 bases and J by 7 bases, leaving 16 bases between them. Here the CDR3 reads CAISEGRPQGNSPLHF. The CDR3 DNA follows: TGTGCCATCAGTGAAGGCAGGCCCCAAGGGAATTCACCCCTCCACTTT.

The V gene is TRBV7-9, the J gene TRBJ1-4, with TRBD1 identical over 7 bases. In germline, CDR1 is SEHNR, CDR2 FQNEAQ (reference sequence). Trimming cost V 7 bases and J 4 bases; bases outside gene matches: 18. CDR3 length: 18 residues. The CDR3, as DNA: TGTGCCAGCATCGAGGGGGCCGCTGGGGGCCCTTTTAATGAAAAACTGTTTTTT. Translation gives CASIEGAAGGPFNEKLFF.

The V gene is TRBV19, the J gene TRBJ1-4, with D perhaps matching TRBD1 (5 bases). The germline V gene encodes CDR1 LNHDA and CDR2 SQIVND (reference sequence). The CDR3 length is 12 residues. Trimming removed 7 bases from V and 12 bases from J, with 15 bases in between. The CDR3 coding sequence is TGTGCCAGTATCGGCAGGGCCAGGGAACTGTTTTTT. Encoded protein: CASIGRARELFF.

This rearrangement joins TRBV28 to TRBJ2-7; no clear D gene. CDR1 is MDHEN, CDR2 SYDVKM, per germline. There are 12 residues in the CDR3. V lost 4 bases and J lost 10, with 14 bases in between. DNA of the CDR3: TGTGCCAGCAGTTCCTCGTTCGCAACCCAGTACTTC. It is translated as CASSSSFATQYF. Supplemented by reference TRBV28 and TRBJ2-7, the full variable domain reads DVKVTQSSRYLVKRTGEKVFLECVQDMDHENMFWYRQDPGLGLRLIYFSYDVKMKEKGDIPEGYSVSREKKERFSLILESASTNQTSMYLCASSSSFATQYFGPGTRLTVT.

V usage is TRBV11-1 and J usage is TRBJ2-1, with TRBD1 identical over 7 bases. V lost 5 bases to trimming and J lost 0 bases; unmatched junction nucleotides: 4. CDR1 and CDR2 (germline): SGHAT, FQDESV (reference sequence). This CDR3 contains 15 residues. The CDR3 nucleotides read TGTGCCAGCAGCCGTGGACAGGTCTCCTACAATGAGCAGTTCTTC. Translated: CASSRGQVSYNEQFF. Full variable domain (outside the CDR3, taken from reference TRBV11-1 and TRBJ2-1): EAEVAQSPRYKITEKSQAVAFWCDPISGHATLYWYRQILGQGPELLVQFQDESVVDDSQLPKDRFSAERLKGVDSTLKIQPAELGDSAMYLCASSRGQVSYNEQFFGPGTRLTVL.

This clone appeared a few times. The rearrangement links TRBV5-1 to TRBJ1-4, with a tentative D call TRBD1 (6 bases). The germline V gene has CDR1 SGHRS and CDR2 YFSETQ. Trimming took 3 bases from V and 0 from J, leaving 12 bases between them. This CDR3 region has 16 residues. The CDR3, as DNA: TGCGCCAGCAGCTCAGGACAGCTACCAACTAATGAAAAACTGTTTTTT. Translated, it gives CASSSGQLPTNEKLFF.

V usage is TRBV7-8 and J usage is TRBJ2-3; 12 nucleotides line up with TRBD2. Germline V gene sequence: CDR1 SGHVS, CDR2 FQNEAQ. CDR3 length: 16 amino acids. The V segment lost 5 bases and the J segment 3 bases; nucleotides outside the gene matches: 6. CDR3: CASSRLAGAETDTQYF. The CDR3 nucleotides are TGTGCCAGCAGCCGACTAGCGGGAGCAGAAACAGATACGCAGTATTTT.

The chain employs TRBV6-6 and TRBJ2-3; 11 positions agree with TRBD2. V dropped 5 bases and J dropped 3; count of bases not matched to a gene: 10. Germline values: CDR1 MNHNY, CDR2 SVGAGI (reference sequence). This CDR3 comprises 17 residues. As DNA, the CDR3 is TGTGCCAGCAGTCACGCCCTAGTAGCGGGAGGGACAGATACGCAGTATTTT. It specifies CASSHALVAGGTDTQYF.

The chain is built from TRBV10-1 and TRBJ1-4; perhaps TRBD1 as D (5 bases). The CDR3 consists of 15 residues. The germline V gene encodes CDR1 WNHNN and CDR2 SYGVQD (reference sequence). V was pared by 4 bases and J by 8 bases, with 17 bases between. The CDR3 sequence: CASSVGTALKEKLFF. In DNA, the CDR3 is TGCGCCAGCAGTGTTGGGACTGCCTTAAAGGAAAAACTGTTTTTT.

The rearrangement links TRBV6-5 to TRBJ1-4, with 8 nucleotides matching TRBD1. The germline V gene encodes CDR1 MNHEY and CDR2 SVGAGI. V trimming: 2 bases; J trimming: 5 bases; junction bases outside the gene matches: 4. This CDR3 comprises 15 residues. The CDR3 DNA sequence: TGTGCCAGCAGTTACCGGTGGACAGGGAATGAAAAACTGTTTTTT. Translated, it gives CASSYRWTGNEKLFF.

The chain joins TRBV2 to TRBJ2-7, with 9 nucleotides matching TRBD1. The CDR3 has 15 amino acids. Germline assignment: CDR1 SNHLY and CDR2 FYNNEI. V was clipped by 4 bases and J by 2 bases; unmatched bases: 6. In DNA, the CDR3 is TGTGCCAGCAGTGGCGAGGGGACAGGGCCCTACGAGCAGTACTTC. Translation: CASSGEGTGPYEQYF.

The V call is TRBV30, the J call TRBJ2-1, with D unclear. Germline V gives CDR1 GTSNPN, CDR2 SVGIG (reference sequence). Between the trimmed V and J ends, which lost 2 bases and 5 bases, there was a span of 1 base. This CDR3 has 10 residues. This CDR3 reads CAWSNNEQFF. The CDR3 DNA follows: TGTGCCTGGAGTAACAATGAGCAGTTCTTC.

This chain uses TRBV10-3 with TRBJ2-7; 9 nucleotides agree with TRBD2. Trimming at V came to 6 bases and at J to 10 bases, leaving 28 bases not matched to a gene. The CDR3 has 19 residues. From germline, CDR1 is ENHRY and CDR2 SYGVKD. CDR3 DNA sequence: TGTGCCATCAGGAACACAGGGGAGATTCGCGGGAGGGCCCCCGGGGGTCAGTACTTC. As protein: CAIRNTGEIRGRAPGGQYF.

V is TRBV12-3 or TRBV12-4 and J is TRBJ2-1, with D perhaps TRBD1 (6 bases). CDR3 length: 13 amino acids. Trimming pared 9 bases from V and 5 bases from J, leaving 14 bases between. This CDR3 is CASWVTGNNEQFF. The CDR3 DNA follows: TGTGCCAGTTGGGTTACAGGGAACAATGAGCAGTTCTTC.

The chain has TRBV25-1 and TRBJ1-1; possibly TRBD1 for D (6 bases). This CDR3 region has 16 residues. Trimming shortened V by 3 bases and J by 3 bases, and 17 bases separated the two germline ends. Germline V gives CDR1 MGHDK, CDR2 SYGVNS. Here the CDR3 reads CASSDSQGRGYTEAFF. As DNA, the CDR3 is TGTGCCAGCAGTGATTCCCAGGGGAGGGGGTACACTGAAGCTTTCTTT.

CDR3 in amino acids: CASTGGATDTQYF. Written as DNA, the CDR3 is TGTGCCTCGACAGGGGGCGCGACAGATACGCAGTATTTT. This rearrangement joins TRBV10-3 to TRBJ2-3, with TRBD1 identical over 10 bases. Trimming took 11 bases from V and 3 from J; bases not matched to a gene: 5. The CDR3 loop spans 13 amino acids. The germline gives CDR1 ENHRY, CDR2 SYGVKD.

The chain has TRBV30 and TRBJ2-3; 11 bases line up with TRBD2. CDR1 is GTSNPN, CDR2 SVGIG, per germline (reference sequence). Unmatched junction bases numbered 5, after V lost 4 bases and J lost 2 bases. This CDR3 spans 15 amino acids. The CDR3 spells CAWTLAGGPTDTQYF. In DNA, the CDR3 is TGTGCCTGGACTCTAGCGGGGGGCCCCACAGATACGCAGTATTTT.

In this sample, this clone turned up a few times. Here the CDR3 reads CASSSGQGVATDTQYF. CDR3 in DNA: TGCGCCAGCAGCTCGGGACAGGGGGTCGCGACAGATACGCAGTATTTT. The chain recombines TRBV5-1 with TRBJ2-3; TRBD1 matches 11 bases. V shed 3 bases, J shed 3 bases, and the junction held 6 bases outside the gene matches. There are 16 residues in the CDR3. Per the germline V gene, CDR1 is SGHRS and CDR2 is YFSETQ.

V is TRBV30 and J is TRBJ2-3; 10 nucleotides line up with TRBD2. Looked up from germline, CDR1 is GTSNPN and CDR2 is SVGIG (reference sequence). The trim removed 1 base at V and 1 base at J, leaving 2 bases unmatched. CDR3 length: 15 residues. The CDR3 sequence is CAWSAGLAGTDTQYF. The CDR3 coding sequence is TGTGCCTGGAGTGCCGGACTAGCGGGCACAGATACGCAGTATTTT. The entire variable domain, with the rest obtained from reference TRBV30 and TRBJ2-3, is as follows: SQTIHQWPATLVQPVGSPLSLECTVEGTSNPNLYWYRQAAGRGLQLLFYSVGIGQISSEVPQNLSASRPQDRQFILSSKKLLLSDSGFYLCAWSAGLAGTDTQYFGPGTRLTVL.

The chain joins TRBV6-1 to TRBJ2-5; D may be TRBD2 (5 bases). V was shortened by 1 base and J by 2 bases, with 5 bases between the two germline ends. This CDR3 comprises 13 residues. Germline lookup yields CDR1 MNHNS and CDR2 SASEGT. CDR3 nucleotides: TGTGCCAGCAGTGAAGGACTACAAGAGACCCAGTACTTC. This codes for CASSEGLQETQYF.

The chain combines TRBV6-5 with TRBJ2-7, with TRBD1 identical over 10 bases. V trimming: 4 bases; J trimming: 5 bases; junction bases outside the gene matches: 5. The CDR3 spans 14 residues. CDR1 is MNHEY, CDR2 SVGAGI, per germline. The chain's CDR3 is CASSWGTGVNEQYF. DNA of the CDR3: TGTGCCAGCAGTTGGGGGACAGGGGTGAACGAGCAGTACTTC.

The CDR3 sequence is CASSRGLAGASGANVLTF. The CDR3 bases are TGTGCCAGCAGCCGGGGACTAGCGGGAGCCTCTGGGGCCAACGTCCTGACTTTC. The chain joins TRBV7-2 to TRBJ2-6; 14 bases are shared with TRBD2. Per germline, CDR1 SGHTA and CDR2 FQGNSA. The CDR3 spans 18 residues. Losses at the gene ends were 5 bases for V and 0 bases for J; bases not matched to a gene: 3.

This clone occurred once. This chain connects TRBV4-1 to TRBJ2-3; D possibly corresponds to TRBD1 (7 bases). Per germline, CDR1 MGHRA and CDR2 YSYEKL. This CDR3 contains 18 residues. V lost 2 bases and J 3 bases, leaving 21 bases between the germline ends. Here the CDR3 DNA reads TGCGCCAGCAGCCAACCCCCGGGGCGGGACAGCGGGACAGATACGCAGTATTTT. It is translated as CASSQPPGRDSGTDTQYF.

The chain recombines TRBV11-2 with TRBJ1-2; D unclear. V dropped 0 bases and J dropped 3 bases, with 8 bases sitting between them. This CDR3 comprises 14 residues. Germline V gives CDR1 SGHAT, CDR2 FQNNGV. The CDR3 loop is CASSLDYQDYGYTF. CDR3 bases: TGTGCCAGCAGCTTAGATTACCAGGACTATGGCTACACCTTC.